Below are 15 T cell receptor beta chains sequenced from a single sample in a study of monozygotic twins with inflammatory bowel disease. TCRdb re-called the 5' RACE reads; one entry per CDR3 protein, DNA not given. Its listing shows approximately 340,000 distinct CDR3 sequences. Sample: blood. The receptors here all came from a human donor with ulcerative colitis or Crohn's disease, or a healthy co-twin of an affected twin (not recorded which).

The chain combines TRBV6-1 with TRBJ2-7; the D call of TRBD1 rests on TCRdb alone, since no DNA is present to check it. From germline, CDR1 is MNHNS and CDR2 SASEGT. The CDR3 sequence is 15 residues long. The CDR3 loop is CASRSQGQGSYEQYF.

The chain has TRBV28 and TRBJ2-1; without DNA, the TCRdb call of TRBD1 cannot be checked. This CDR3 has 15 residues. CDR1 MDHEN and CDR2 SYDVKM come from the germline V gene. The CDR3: CASSPPDRGRNEQFF.

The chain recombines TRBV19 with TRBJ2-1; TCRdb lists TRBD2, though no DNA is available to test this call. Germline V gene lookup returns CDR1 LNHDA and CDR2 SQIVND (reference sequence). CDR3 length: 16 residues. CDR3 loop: CASSGSGTSGINEQFF.

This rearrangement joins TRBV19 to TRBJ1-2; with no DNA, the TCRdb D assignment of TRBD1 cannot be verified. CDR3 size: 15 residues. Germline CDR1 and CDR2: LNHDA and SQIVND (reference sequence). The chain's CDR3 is CASSRTGEEGYGYTF. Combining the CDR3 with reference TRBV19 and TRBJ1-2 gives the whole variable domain DGGITQSPKYLFRKEGQNVTLSCEQNLNHDAMYWYRQDPGQGLRLIYYSQIVNDFQKGDIAEGYSVSREKKESFPLTVTSAQKNPTAFYLCASSRTGEEGYGYTFGSGTRLTVV.

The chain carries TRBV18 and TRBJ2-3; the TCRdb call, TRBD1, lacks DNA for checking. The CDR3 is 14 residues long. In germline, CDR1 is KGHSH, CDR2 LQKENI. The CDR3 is CASSQEQAPDTQYF.

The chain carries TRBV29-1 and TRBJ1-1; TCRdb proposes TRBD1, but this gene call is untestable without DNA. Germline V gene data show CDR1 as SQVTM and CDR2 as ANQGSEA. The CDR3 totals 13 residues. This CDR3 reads CSVSGTTNTEAFF.

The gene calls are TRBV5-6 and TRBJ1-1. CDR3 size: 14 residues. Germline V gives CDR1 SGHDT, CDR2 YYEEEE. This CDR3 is CASSRGMADTEAFF.

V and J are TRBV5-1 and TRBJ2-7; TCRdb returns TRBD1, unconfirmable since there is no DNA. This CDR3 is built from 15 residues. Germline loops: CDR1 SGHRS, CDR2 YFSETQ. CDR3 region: CASSTVTGGPYEQYF. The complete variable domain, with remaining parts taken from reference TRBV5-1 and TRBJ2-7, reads KAGVTQTPRYLIKTRGQQVTLSCSPISGHRSVSWYQQTPGQGLQFLFEYFSETQRNKGNFPGRFSGRQFSNSRSEMNVSTLELGDSALYLCASSTVTGGPYEQYFGPGTRLTVT.

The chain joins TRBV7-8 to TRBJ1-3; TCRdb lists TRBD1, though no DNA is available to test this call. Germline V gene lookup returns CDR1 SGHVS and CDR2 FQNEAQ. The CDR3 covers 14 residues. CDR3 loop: CASRNDRGKNTIYF.

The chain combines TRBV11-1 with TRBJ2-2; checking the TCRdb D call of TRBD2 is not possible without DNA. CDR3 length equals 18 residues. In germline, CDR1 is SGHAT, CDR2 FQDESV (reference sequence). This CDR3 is CASSHRGGLAGDTGELFF.

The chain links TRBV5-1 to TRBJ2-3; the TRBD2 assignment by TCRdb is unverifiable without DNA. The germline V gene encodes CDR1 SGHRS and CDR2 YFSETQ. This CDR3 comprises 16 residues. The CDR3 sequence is CASSASPTGSTDTQYF.

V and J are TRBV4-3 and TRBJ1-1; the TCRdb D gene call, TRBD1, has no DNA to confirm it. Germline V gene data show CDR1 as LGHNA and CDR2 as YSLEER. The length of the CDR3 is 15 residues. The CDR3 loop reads CASSQDRRSGNVAFF.

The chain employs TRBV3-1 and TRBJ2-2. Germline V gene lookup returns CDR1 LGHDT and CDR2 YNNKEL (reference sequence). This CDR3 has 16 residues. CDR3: CASSQGMGYSTGELFF.

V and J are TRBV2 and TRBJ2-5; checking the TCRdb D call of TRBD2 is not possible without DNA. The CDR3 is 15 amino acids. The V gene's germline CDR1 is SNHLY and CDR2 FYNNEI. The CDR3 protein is CASSDTRLGSETQYF.

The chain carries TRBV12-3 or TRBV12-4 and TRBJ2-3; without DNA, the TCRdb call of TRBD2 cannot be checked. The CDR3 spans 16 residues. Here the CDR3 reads CASSLGTSGNTDTQYF.